The T cell receptor (beta chain) described here comes from a study of cytomegalovirus exposure and HLA in healthy donors. Overall study context: The roughly 120 validation repertoires, a later analysis reported, used the same platform as the roughly 660 repertoires from the first cohort.

This clone has just a few counts. Its antigen is undetermined. Study conclusions and caveats: One later analysis, an examination of the 100 to 150 validation repertoires, found that first-cohort TCR clusters tended to co-occur in them.

The donors were in the approximately 130-subject validation cohort; that cohort was separate from the approximately 670-subject first cohort. This table comes from immunoSEQ multiplex PCR, and its TCRdb copy is limited to in-frame clones, with some not included. Here the sample spans about 240,000 clones, 86% being singletons. The CDR3 is 14 amino acids. V gave up 2 bases and J gave up 6 bases, with 10 bases separating them. Germline V gives CDR1 MNHEY, CDR2 SMNVEV (reference sequence). This sequence was found in a woman in her thirties in good health and CMV-seropositive. Sequencing was done on a sample of PBMCs. The chain recombines TRBV27 with TRBJ2-2; D uncertain. CDR3 coding DNA: TGTGCCAGCAGTTTAAGCATTCCGTCCGGGGAGCTGTTTTTT. It translates to CASSLSIPSGELFF.